Presented here are 24 T cell receptor beta chains from one specimen sequenced in a study of shared clonotypes between healthy human individuals. Here immunoSEQ multiplex PCR was the method, and the copy in TCRdb shows in-frame clones only, minus some. The top ten hold 9.5% to 15% of the sample, which has 530,000 or so clones, nearly 80% seen once. The sequencing sample was made of PBMCs. These receptor sequences come from a middle-aged woman in good health. Some clones in this sample may be carry-over from other donors' samples.

This clone was recorded only once. The chain recombines TRBV5-8 with TRBJ2-7; D is possibly TRBD2 (5 bases). The CDR3 consists of 12 residues. Trimming left V 6 bases short and J 5 bases short, with 12 bases between. Germline V gene lookup returns CDR1 SGHTS and CDR2 YDEGEE. CDR3 in amino acids: CASTREGNEQYF. CDR3 DNA sequence: TGTGCCAGCACCCGAGAGGGAAACGAGCAGTACTTC. The whole variable domain, remainder taken from reference TRBV5-8 and TRBJ2-7, is EAGVTQSPTHLIKTRGQQATLRCSPISGHTSVYWYQQALGLGLQFLLWYDEGEERNRGNFPPRFSGRQFPNYSSELNVNALELEDSALYLCASTREGNEQYFGPGTRLTVT.

This clone was recorded at least ten times. The rearrangement uses TRBV4-2 and TRBJ2-1; 7 bases match TRBD2. This CDR3 comprises 16 residues. J lost 1 base, V lost 0 bases, and 3 bases had no gene match. Germline V lookup: CDR1 LGHNA, CDR2 YNFKEQ. In DNA, the CDR3 is TGTGCCAGCAGCCAAGAGTTTAGCGGGTCCTACAATGAGCAGTTCTTC. It translates to CASSQEFSGSYNEQFF.

A note on this clone: A far bigger clonotype differs at one base, so this is likely a read error. Other DNA sequences from this sample encode an identical CDR3 as well. The chain carries TRBV7-3 and TRBJ2-2; D is ambiguous. Trimming pared 1 base from V and 1 base from J, leaving 4 bases between. CDR1 is SGHTA, CDR2 FQGTGA, per germline. CDR3 length: 14 residues. The chain's CDR3 is CASSLRGNTGELFF. For the CDR3, the DNA is TGTGCCAGCAGCTTAAGGGGGAACACCGGGGAGCTGTTTTTT.

The V call is TRBV5-1, the J call TRBJ2-3, with 10 bases fitting TRBD2. The V gene end was trimmed by 4 bases and the J gene end by 0 bases; junction bases not matched to a gene: 5. Per germline, CDR1 SGHRS and CDR2 YFSETQ. The CDR3 is 16 amino acids. CDR3 region: CASSLRLAGSTDTQYF. The CDR3 region has the DNA TGCGCCAGCAGCCTAAGACTAGCGGGTAGCACAGATACGCAGTATTTT.

J is TRBJ1-1 and V is TRBV11-2; TRBD1 matches 7 bases. V gave up 2 bases and J gave up 1 base; unmatched junction bases: 10. Per germline, CDR1 SGHAT and CDR2 FQNNGV. The CDR3 is 17 residues long. The CDR3 protein is CASSLPNSTGANTEAFF. The CDR3 nucleotides read TGTGCCAGCAGCTTACCCAACAGTACAGGGGCGAACACTGAAGCTTTCTTT.

This clone has only one observation. The rearrangement links TRBV9 to TRBJ2-3; the match to TRBD2 covers 11 bases. The CDR3 spans 14 residues. With V trimmed by 2 bases and J by 6 bases, 2 bases remained unmatched. Germline V gene data show CDR1 as SGDLS and CDR2 as YYNGEE. The CDR3 spells CASSVGLAVDTQYF. The CDR3 DNA reads as TGTGCCAGCAGCGTGGGACTAGCGGTGGATACGCAGTATTTT.

The chain couples TRBV6-6 to TRBJ2-7, with 7 bases lining up with TRBD1. CDR1 and CDR2 from the germline V gene are MNHNY and SVGAGI (reference sequence). With 6 bases clipped from V and 2 bases from J, the junction kept 7 bases outside the gene matches. CDR3 size: 14 residues. CDR3 region: CASRDPQGAYEQYF. For the CDR3, the DNA is TGTGCCAGCAGGGACCCCCAGGGGGCCTACGAGCAGTACTTC.

Regarding this clone: A far larger clone is one base from this, pointing to a likely read error. The same CDR3 is also encoded by other DNA sequences in this sample. The J gene is TRBJ2-7, the V gene TRBV2; the D is unclear. Germline V gene data show CDR1 as SNHLY and CDR2 as FYNNEI. The CDR3 extends over 14 amino acids. Here the CDR3 DNA reads TGTGCCAGTAGTGAGGCAGGTTATTCCTACGAGCAGTACTTC. Translated, it gives CASSEAGYSYEQYF.

J is TRBJ2-3 and V is TRBV5-1, with TRBD2 matching 11 bases. The V gene's germline CDR1 is SGHRS and CDR2 YFSETQ. CDR3 length: 16 residues. The V and J ends lost 0 bases and 2 bases, in that order; junction bases with no gene match: 2. Here the CDR3 DNA reads TGCGCCAGCAGCTTGGGACTAGCGGGATACACAGATACGCAGTATTTT. Protein product: CASSLGLAGYTDTQYF.

This rearrangement joins TRBV10-3 to TRBJ2-7; tentatively, D is TRBD2 (7 bases). Trimming cost V 4 bases and J 6 bases, with 13 bases left between them. CDR1 and CDR2 (germline): ENHRY, SYGVKD. The CDR3 has 13 residues. This chain's CDR3 is CAISGAGEGEQYF. The DNA for the CDR3 is TGTGCCATCAGTGGTGCAGGGGAGGGCGAGCAGTACTTC.

J is TRBJ2-7 and V is TRBV6-5, with 10 bases matching TRBD2. The length of the CDR3 is 14 residues. Germline lookup yields CDR1 MNHEY and CDR2 SVGAGI. V was clipped by 6 bases and J by 5 bases; unmatched bases: 7. CDR3 nucleotides: TGTGCCAGCAGACGTCGGACTAGCGGTAACGAGCAGTACTTC. This codes for CASRRRTSGNEQYF.

This clone was observed once. V usage is TRBV19 and J usage is TRBJ1-2; the D gene is possibly TRBD1 (5 bases). CDR1 and CDR2 from the germline V gene are LNHDA and SQIVND (reference sequence). The CDR3 loop spans 15 amino acids. The V end lost 0 bases, the J end lost 2 bases, and 10 bases lay between the germline ends. Here the CDR3 reads CASSIDRGGNYGYTF. CDR3 bases: TGTGCCAGTAGTATAGATCGCGGGGGGAACTATGGCTACACCTTC. Full variable domain (remainder filled in from reference TRBV19 and TRBJ1-2): DGGITQSPKYLFRKEGQNVTLSCEQNLNHDAMYWYRQDPGQGLRLIYYSQIVNDFQKGDIAEGYSVSREKKESFPLTVTSAQKNPTAFYLCASSIDRGGNYGYTFGSGTRLTVV.

This chain links TRBV7-9 with TRBJ2-7, with D perhaps TRBD1 or TRBD2 (5 bases each). CDR1 and CDR2 (germline): SEHNR, FQNEAQ (reference sequence). CDR3 length: 16 amino acids. Between the trimmed V and J ends, which lost 6 bases and 5 bases, there was a span of 23 bases. In DNA form, the CDR3 reads TGTGCCAGCAGTCGCCGAGGGGCCAGCCAGGGAAACGAGCAGTACTTC. Translation gives CASSRRGASQGNEQYF.

A single count supports this clone. The chain is built from TRBV5-4 and TRBJ2-3; TRBD2 might be the D (6 bases). The CDR3 loop spans 17 amino acids. The germline V and J ends were trimmed by 4 bases and 6 bases, with 24 bases remaining between them. Germline V gives CDR1 SGHNT, CDR2 YYREEE (reference sequence). The CDR3 sequence is CASSPGGSGVRMDTQYF. The CDR3 nucleotides read TGTGCCAGCAGCCCTGGGGGGAGTGGGGTGCGAATGGATACGCAGTATTTT.

The CDR3 DNA is TGTGCCAGCAGCGCCGGAGGGACCCCTTTTGGCTACACCTTC. It is translated as CASSAGGTPFGYTF. This rearrangement joins TRBV9 to TRBJ1-2; maybe TRBD1 (5 bases). The CDR3 loop spans 14 amino acids. Germline V CDR1 and CDR2: SGDLS, YYNGEE. V lost 3 bases and J 7 bases, leaving 16 bases between the germline ends.

This clone was recorded once. V gene TRBV19 combines with J gene TRBJ2-5, with TRBD1 as a possible D gene (6 bases). The CDR3 contains 14 residues. The V end lost 4 bases, the J end lost 5 bases, and 14 bases lay between the germline ends. The germline CDR1 and CDR2 sequences are LNHDA and SQIVND (reference sequence). CDR3 in amino acids: CASSTRGLAETQYF. CDR3 DNA: TGTGCCAGTAGTACCAGGGGTTTGGCCGAGACCCAGTACTTC.

The sample holds one count of this clone. This chain links TRBV20-1 with TRBJ1-1; no firm D call. Germline assignment: CDR1 DFQATT and CDR2 SNEGSKA (reference sequence). Trimming removed 6 bases from V and 5 bases from J, with 7 bases in between. The CDR3 is 10 residues long. The CDR3 sequence is CSATTTEAFF. The CDR3 DNA sequence: TGCAGTGCGACTACAACTGAAGCTTTCTTT.

The V and J genes are TRBV5-1 and TRBJ1-4; D gene ambiguous. The CDR3 runs 12 residues. V dropped 3 bases and J dropped 8 bases, with 8 bases sitting between them. Germline lookup yields CDR1 SGHRS and CDR2 YFSETQ. This chain's CDR3 is CASSSKGEKLFF. CDR3 DNA: TGCGCCAGCAGCTCTAAAGGGGAAAAACTGTTTTTT. Using reference TRBV5-1 and TRBJ1-4 for the parts outside the CDR3, the full variable domain is KAGVTQTPRYLIKTRGQQVTLSCSPISGHRSVSWYQQTPGQGLQFLFEYFSETQRNKGNFPGRFSGRQFSNSRSEMNVSTLELGDSALYLCASSSKGEKLFFGSGTQLSVL.

The CDR3 nucleotides read TGTGCCAGCAGGCAACAGCTCGGGACCGCGGGGGAGACCCAGTACTTC. This encodes CASRQQLGTAGETQYF. The V and J genes are TRBV7-6 and TRBJ2-5; D is perhaps TRBD2 (6 bases). Between the trimmed V and J ends, which lost 6 bases and 5 bases, there was a span of 22 bases. CDR1 is SGHVS and CDR2 is FNYEAQ in the germline V gene. This CDR3 spans 16 amino acids.

This chain joins TRBV28 and TRBJ1-1; possible D gene TRBD1, 6 bases. The germline CDR1 and CDR2 sequences are MDHEN and SYDVKM. V lost 2 bases and J lost 3, with 19 bases in between. This CDR3 has 17 residues. The CDR3 loop is CASSLELASAGDTEAFF. CDR3 nucleotides: TGTGCCAGCAGTTTAGAGCTAGCCAGTGCAGGGGACACTGAAGCTTTCTTT.

This clone was picked up one time. The CDR3 loop is CASSISGEGNQPQHF. CDR3 bases: TGTGCCAGTAGTATCTCAGGTGAGGGCAATCAGCCCCAGCATTTT. V gene TRBV19 combines with J gene TRBJ1-5; no reliable D call. Germline V gives CDR1 LNHDA, CDR2 SQIVND (reference sequence). With 3 bases removed from V and 2 bases from J, the gap between germline ends came to 11 bases. The CDR3 runs to 15 residues. The full variable domain, with the rest looked up from reference TRBV19 and TRBJ1-5, is DGGITQSPKYLFRKEGQNVTLSCEQNLNHDAMYWYRQDPGQGLRLIYYSQIVNDFQKGDIAEGYSVSREKKESFPLTVTSAQKNPTAFYLCASSISGEGNQPQHFGDGTRLSIL.

The chain is built from TRBV10-1 and TRBJ2-1, with TRBD2 matching 14 bases. This CDR3 has 14 residues. V gave up 8 bases and J gave up 10 bases; unmatched junction bases: 7. The germline V gene has CDR1 WNHNN and CDR2 SYGVQD (reference sequence). DNA for the CDR3: TGCGCCAGCCGATCAGGACTAGCGGGAGGCGAGCAGTTCTTC. Its protein is CASRSGLAGGEQFF.

V and J are TRBV5-1 and TRBJ2-3; TRBD2 agrees at 11 bases. After removal of 3 bases from V and 5 bases from J, the junction contained 5 bases not matched to a gene. The germline gives CDR1 SGHRS, CDR2 YFSETQ. The CDR3 totals 15 residues. DNA for the CDR3: TGCGCCAGCAGCTCGGGACTAGCGGTCGGAGATACGCAGTATTTT. It is translated as CASSSGLAVGDTQYF.

The CDR3 region is CASSEGYRTDTQYF. The CDR3 DNA reads TGTGCCAGCAGTGAAGGCTACCGCACAGATACGCAGTATTTT. The chain links TRBV2 to TRBJ2-3; D ambiguous. The V end was cut by 1 base, the J end by 1 base, with 6 bases between. The length of the CDR3 is 14 residues. CDR1 and CDR2 from the germline V gene are SNHLY and FYNNEI.